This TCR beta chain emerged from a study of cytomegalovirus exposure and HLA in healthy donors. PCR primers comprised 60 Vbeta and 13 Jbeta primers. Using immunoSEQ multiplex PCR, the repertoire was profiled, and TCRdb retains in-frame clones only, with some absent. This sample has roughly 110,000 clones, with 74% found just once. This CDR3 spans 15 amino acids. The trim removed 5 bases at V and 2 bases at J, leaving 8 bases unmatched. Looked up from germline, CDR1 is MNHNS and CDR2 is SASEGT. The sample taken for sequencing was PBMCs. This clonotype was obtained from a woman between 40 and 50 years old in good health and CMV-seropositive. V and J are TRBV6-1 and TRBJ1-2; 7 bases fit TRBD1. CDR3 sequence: CASSKVWTGNYGYTF. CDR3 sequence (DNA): TGTGCCAGCAGTAAAGTTTGGACAGGAAACTATGGCTACACCTTC.